A single sample is the source of the 15 T cell receptor beta chains below, sequenced in a study of T cells in Graves' hyperthyroidism and ophthalmopathy. Amplified regions were TCR beta CDR3 sequences from RNA transcripts. The HTBI set primed first-round TCR CDR3 RT-PCR. TCRdb reprocessed the multiplex PCR reads with MiXCR, giving one entry per CDR3 protein. The sample yields some 300,000 distinct CDR3 sequences, approximately 18% seen once. Sequencing was done on a sample of blood. These receptors came from a man aged 50 to 60 with Graves' ophthalmopathy.

This chain uses TRBV30 with TRBJ1-6; 9 bases are shared with TRBD1. The CDR3 is 17 amino acids. Germline V gene lookup returns CDR1 GTSNPN and CDR2 SVGIG (reference sequence). The trim removed 1 base at V and 2 bases at J, leaving 6 bases unmatched. The CDR3 region is CAWSEWDRVAYNSPLHF. Here the CDR3 DNA reads TGTGCCTGGAGTGAATGGGACAGGGTCGCCTATAATTCACCCCTCCACTTT.

This clonotype was counted at least ten times. This sequence joins TRBV29-1 and TRBJ1-1, with 8 bases that match TRBD1. V was clipped by 7 bases and J by 1 base; unmatched bases: 5. The length of the CDR3 is 13 residues. From germline, CDR1 is SQVTM and CDR2 ANQGSEA. In DNA form, the CDR3 reads TGCAGCGCCAGGACAGGGACGAACACTGAAGCTTTCTTT. It codes for CSARTGTNTEAFF.

The J gene is TRBJ1-6, the V gene TRBV14, with 9 bases aligning to TRBD1. The CDR3 is 15 amino acids. In germline, CDR1 is SGHDN, CDR2 FVKESK. V lost 6 bases and J lost 9; bases outside the gene matches: 9. The CDR3 region has the DNA TGTGCCAGCAGAGCTACAGGGGGCGAAGGTTCACCCCTCCACTTT. Translated: CASRATGGEGSPLHF.

This clonotype appeared many times. This chain links TRBV30 with TRBJ1-1; D not resolved. The CDR3 is 15 residues long. The V gene's germline CDR1 is GTSNPN and CDR2 SVGIG (reference sequence). The V end was cut by 2 bases, the J end by 0 bases, with 13 bases between. This CDR3 reads CAWSLPGRVNTEAFF. In DNA form, the CDR3 reads TGTGCCTGGAGTCTCCCCGGCCGAGTGAACACTGAAGCTTTCTTT.

This clonotype has a handful of counts. This CDR3 reads CASSAQTGTNEKLFF. Here the CDR3 DNA reads TGTGCCAGCAGTGCCCAGACAGGGACTAATGAAAAACTGTTTTTT. This chain links TRBV6-1 with TRBJ1-4; 7 bases are shared with TRBD1. CDR3 length equals 15 residues. Germline trimming cut 4 bases from V and 2 bases from J; bases unmatched to any gene: 4. Germline lookup yields CDR1 MNHNS and CDR2 SASEGT.

This clonotype has a handful of counts. The V call is TRBV6-1, the J call TRBJ2-1, with 9 bases aligning to TRBD2. Germline V gives CDR1 MNHNS, CDR2 SASEGT. The CDR3 is 15 residues long. The trim removed 5 bases at V and 7 bases at J, leaving 9 bases unmatched. CDR3 sequence reads: CASSWGTSPQNEQFF. CDR3 bases: TGTGCCAGCAGTTGGGGGACTAGCCCCCAAAATGAGCAGTTCTTC.

This clonotype was seen repeatedly, ten times or more. The chain is built from TRBV11-2 and TRBJ2-5; D gene ambiguous. The CDR3 length is 14 residues. CDR1 and CDR2 (germline): SGHAT, FQNNGV. V lost 5 bases and J 7 bases, leaving 17 bases between the germline ends. In DNA, the CDR3 is TGTGCCAGCAGCCCGGAGCCTGACGTGACGACCCAGTACTTC. It codes for CASSPEPDVTTQYF. The variable domain in full, completed from reference TRBV11-2 and TRBJ2-5, reads EAGVAQSPRYKIIEKRQSVAFWCNPISGHATLYWYQQILGQGPKLLIQFQNNGVVDDSQLPKDRFSAERLKGVDSTLKIQPAKLEDSAVYLCASSPEPDVTTQYFGPGTRLLVL.

This clonotype has at least ten counts. The CDR3 bases are TGTGCCAGCAGCGTACAGGGCTCTGGGGCCAACGTCCTGACTTTC. Encoded protein: CASSVQGSGANVLTF. The chain employs TRBV7-3 and TRBJ2-6; a possible D gene is TRBD1 (6 bases). Germline assignment: CDR1 SGHTA and CDR2 FQGTGA. Trimming took off 5 bases at V and 0 bases at J, with 8 bases between the two ends. The length of the CDR3 is 15 residues.

This clonotype was seen repeatedly, ten times or more. The chain uses TRBV7-3 and TRBJ2-1; tentatively, D is TRBD2 (5 bases). V lost 4 bases and J lost 0, with 10 bases in between. This CDR3 is 15 amino acids long. CDR1 is SGHTA and CDR2 is FQGTGA in the germline V gene. The CDR3: CASSSTGNSYNEQFF. CDR3 DNA: TGTGCCAGCAGCTCGACGGGAAACTCCTACAATGAGCAGTTCTTC. Together with reference TRBV7-3 and TRBJ2-1, the CDR3 gives the full variable domain: GAGVSQTPSNKVTEKGKYVELRCDPISGHTALYWYRQSLGQGPEFLIYFQGTGAADDSGLPNDRFFAVRPEGSVSTLKIQRTERGDSAVYLCASSSTGNSYNEQFFGPGTRLTVL.

This sequence joins TRBV20-1 and TRBJ2-1; 7 bases map to TRBD2. V shed 5 bases, J shed 0 bases, and the junction held 7 bases outside the gene matches. Germline CDR1 DFQATT, CDR2 SNEGSKA (reference sequence). This CDR3 region has 15 residues. CDR3 residues: CSAPTSESSYNEQFF. CDR3 in DNA: TGCAGTGCTCCTACTAGCGAGAGCTCCTACAATGAGCAGTTCTTC.

The chain carries TRBV30 and TRBJ1-5; D is ambiguous. CDR1 and CDR2 from the germline V gene are GTSNPN and SVGIG (reference sequence). CDR3 length: 12 residues. The germline V and J ends were trimmed by 3 bases and 5 bases, with 8 bases remaining between them. CDR3 sequence: CAWSSPYQPQHF. The CDR3 DNA sequence: TGTGCCTGGAGCTCCCCCTATCAGCCCCAGCATTTT.

In its sample, this clonotype was seen many times. The V and J genes are TRBV3-1 and TRBJ1-1, with 7 bases that match TRBD1. Per the germline V gene, CDR1 is LGHDT and CDR2 is YNNKEL (reference sequence). The J segment lost 4 bases and the V segment lost 1 base, leaving 6 bases of the junction unmatched. The CDR3 contains 15 residues. CDR3 nucleotides: TGTGCCAGCAGCCAAGCGACGACAGGGAGCACTGAAGCTTTCTTT. Protein product: CASSQATTGSTEAFF.

The chain joins TRBV7-9 to TRBJ2-1; D gene uncertain. The CDR3 sequence is 14 residues long. From germline, CDR1 is SEHNR and CDR2 FQNEAQ (reference sequence). Trimming took off 5 bases at V and 10 bases at J, with 18 bases between the two ends. The CDR3, as DNA: TGTGCCAGCAGCCGCTGGATATCGGGTGGGGAGCAGTTCTTC. It is translated as CASSRWISGGEQFF.

This clonotype was counted many times. The J gene is TRBJ2-7, the V gene TRBV7-9; D might be TRBD1 (6 bases). V lost 4 bases and J 1 base, leaving 14 bases between the germline ends. CDR3 length equals 15 residues. In germline, CDR1 is SEHNR, CDR2 FQNEAQ (reference sequence). The chain's CDR3 is CASSSWTAKSYEQYF. The CDR3 nucleotides are TGTGCCAGCAGCTCCTGGACAGCTAAATCCTACGAGCAGTACTTC. Drawing the rest from reference TRBV7-9 and TRBJ2-7, the complete variable domain is DTGVSQNPRHKITKRGQNVTFRCDPISEHNRLYWYRQTLGQGPEFLTYFQNEAQLEKSRLLSDRFSAERPKGSFSTLEIQRTEQGDSAMYLCASSSWTAKSYEQYFGPGTRLTVT.

The rearrangement links TRBV28 to TRBJ1-5, with 7 bases lining up with TRBD1. The trim removed 10 bases at V and 0 bases at J, leaving 18 bases unmatched. The CDR3 spans 18 residues. Looked up from germline, CDR1 is MDHEN and CDR2 is SYDVKM. CDR3 region: CAINTPGGWGYSNQPQHF. The CDR3 nucleotides are TGTGCCATCAACACTCCAGGGGGATGGGGCTATAGCAATCAGCCCCAGCATTTT.